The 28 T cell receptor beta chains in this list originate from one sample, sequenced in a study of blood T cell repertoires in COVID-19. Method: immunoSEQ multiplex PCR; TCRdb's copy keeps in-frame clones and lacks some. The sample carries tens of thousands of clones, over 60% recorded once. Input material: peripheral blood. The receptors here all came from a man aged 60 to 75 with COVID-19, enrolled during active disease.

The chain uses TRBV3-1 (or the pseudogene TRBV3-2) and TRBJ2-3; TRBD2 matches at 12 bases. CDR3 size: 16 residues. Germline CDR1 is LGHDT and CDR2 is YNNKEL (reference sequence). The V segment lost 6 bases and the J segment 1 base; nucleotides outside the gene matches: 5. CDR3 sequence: CASRISSGRGTDTQYF. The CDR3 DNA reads TGTGCCAGCAGGATCTCTAGCGGGAGGGGCACAGATACGCAGTATTTT.

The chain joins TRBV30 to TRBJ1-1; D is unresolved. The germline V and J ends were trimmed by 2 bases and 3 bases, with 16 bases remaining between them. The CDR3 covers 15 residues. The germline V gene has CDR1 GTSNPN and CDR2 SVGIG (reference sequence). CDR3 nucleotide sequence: TGTGCCTGGAGTCTACGTAGCCTTCGGGACACTGAAGCTTTCTTT. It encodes CAWSLRSLRDTEAFF.

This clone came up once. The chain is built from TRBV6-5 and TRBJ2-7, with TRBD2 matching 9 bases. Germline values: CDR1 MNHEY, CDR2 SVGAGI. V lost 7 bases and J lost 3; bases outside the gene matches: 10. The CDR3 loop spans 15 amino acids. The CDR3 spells CASKLTSGDYYEQYF. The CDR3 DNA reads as TGTGCCAGCAAGTTGACTAGCGGAGATTACTACGAGCAGTACTTC.

The CDR3 is CASSIGGHNTGELFF. CDR3 sequence (DNA): TGTGCCAGTAGTATAGGCGGACACAACACCGGGGAGCTGTTTTTT. The chain links TRBV19 to TRBJ2-2; D perhaps matches TRBD1 (5 bases). V lost 1 base and J lost 2, with 8 bases in between. The germline V gene has CDR1 LNHDA and CDR2 SQIVND (reference sequence). The CDR3 spans 15 residues.

The CDR3 reads CASSEWGDTGELFF. CDR3 DNA: TGTGCCAGCAGTGAATGGGGGGACACCGGGGAGCTGTTTTTT. The chain combines TRBV2 with TRBJ2-2, with D possibly matching TRBD2 (6 bases). Germline V gene data show CDR1 as SNHLY and CDR2 as FYNNEI. There are 14 residues in the CDR3. The V end lost 2 bases, the J end lost 3 bases, and 7 bases lay between the germline ends. The variable domain in full, completed from reference TRBV2 and TRBJ2-2, reads EPEVTQTPSHQVTQMGQEVILRCVPISNHLYFYWYRQILGQKVEFLVSFYNNEISEKSEIFDDQFSVERPDGSNFTLKIRSTKLEDSAMYFCASSEWGDTGELFFGEGSRLTVL.

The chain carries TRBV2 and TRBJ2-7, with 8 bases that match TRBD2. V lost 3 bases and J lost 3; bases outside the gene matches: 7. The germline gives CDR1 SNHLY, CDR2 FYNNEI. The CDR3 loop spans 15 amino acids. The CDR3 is CASSEPGLEIYEQYF. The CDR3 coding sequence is TGTGCCAGCAGTGAGCCGGGACTAGAAATCTACGAGCAGTACTTC.

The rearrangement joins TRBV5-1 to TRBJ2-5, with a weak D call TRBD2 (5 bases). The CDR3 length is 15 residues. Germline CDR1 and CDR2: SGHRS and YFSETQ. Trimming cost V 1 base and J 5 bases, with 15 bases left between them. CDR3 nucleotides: TGCGCCAGCAGCTTGTCACCGGGGTTAGCGGAGACCCAGTACTTC. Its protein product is CASSLSPGLAETQYF.

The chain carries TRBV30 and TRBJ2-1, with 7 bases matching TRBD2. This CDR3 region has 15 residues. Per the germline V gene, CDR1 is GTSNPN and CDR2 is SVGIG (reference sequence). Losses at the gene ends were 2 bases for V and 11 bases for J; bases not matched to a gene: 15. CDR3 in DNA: TGTGCCTGGAGTCCCGATCTAGCGGCGATTACCAAGCAGTTCTTC. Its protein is CAWSPDLAAITKQFF.

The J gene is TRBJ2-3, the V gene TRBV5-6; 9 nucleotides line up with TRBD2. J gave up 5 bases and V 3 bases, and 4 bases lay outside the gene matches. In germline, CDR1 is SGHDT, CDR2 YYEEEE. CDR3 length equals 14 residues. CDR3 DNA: TGTGCCAGCAGCTACCTAGCGGGGAAAGATACGCAGTATTTT. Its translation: CASSYLAGKDTQYF.

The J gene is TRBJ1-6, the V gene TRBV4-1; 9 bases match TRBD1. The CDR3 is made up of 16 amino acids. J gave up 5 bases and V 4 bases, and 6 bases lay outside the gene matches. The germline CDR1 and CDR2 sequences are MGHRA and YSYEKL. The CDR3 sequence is CASSLQTGGNNSPLHF. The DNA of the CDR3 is TGCGCCAGCAGCCTCCAAACAGGGGGCAATAATTCACCCCTCCACTTT.

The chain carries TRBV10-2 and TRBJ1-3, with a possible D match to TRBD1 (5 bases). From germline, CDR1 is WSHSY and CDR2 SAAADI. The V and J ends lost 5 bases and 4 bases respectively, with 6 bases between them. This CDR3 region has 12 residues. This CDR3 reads CASSRGGNTIYF. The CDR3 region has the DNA TGCGCCAGCAGTCGGGGGGGAAACACCATATATTTT.

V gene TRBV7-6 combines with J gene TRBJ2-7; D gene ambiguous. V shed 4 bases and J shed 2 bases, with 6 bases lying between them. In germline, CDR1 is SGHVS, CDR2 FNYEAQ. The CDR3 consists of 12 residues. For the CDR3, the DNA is TGTGCCAGCAGCTCAAACACCTACGAGCAGTACTTC. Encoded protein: CASSSNTYEQYF.

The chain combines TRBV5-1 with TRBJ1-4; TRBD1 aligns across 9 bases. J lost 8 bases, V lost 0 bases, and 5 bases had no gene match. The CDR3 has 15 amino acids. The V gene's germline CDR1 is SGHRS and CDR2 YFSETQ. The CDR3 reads CASSLAGTGPEKLFF. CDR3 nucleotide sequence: TGCGCCAGCAGCTTGGCCGGGACAGGGCCGGAAAAACTGTTTTTT.

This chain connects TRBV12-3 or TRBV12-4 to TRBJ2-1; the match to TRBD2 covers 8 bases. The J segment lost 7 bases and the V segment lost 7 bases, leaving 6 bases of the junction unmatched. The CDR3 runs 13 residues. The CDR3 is CASKIAGRNEQFF. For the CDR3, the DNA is TGTGCCAGCAAGATAGCGGGGAGAAATGAGCAGTTCTTC.

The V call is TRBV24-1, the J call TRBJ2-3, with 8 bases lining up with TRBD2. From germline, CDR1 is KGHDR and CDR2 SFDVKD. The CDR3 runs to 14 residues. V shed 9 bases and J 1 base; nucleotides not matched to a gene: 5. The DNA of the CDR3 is TGTGCCACCCGGGGGGGCCGAGGCACAGATACGCAGTATTTT. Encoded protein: CATRGGRGTDTQYF.

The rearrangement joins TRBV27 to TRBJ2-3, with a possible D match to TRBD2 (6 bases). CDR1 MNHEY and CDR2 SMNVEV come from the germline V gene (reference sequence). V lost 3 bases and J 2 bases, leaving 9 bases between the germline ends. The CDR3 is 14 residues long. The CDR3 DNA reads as TGTGCCAGCAGTTTTGGCGGGGCCACAGATACGCAGTATTTT. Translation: CASSFGGATDTQYF.

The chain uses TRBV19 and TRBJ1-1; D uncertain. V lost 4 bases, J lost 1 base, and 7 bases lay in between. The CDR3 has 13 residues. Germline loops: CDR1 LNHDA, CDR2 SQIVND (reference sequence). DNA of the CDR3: TGTGCCAGTAGTACCGACTGGAACACTGAAGCTTTCTTT. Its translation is CASSTDWNTEAFF.

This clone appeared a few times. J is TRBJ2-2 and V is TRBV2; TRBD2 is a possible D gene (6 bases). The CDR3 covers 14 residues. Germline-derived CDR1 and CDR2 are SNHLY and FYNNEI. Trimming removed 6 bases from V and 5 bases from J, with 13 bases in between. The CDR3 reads CASRRLVGTGELFF. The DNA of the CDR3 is TGTGCCAGCAGGCGACTAGTAGGGACCGGGGAGCTGTTTTTT.

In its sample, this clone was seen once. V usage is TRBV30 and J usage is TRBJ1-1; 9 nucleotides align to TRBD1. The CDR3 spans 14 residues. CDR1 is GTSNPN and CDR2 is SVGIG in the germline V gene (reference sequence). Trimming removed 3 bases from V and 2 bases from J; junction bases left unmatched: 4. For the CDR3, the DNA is TGTGCCTGGAGCCTGGACAGGGGAAACACTGAAGCTTTCTTT. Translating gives CAWSLDRGNTEAFF.

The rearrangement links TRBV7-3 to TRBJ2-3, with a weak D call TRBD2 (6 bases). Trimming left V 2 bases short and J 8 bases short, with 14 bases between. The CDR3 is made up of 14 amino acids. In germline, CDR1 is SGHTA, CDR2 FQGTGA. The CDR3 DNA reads TGTGCCAGCAGCTTAGCCTCTCTGGGGGGTACGCAGTATTTT. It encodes CASSLASLGGTQYF. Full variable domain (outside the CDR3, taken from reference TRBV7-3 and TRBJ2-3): GAGVSQTPSNKVTEKGKYVELRCDPISGHTALYWYRQSLGQGPEFLIYFQGTGAADDSGLPNDRFFAVRPEGSVSTLKIQRTERGDSAVYLCASSLASLGGTQYFGPGTRLTVL.

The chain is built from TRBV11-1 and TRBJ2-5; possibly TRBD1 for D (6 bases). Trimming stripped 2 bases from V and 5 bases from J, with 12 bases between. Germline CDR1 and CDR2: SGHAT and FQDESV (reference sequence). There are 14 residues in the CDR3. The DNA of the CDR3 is TGTGCCAGCAGCTTAAACAGGGTCCGGGAGACCCAGTACTTC. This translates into CASSLNRVRETQYF. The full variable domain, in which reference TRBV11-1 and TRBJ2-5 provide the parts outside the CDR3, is EAEVAQSPRYKITEKSQAVAFWCDPISGHATLYWYRQILGQGPELLVQFQDESVVDDSQLPKDRFSAERLKGVDSTLKIQPAELGDSAMYLCASSLNRVRETQYFGPGTRLLVL.

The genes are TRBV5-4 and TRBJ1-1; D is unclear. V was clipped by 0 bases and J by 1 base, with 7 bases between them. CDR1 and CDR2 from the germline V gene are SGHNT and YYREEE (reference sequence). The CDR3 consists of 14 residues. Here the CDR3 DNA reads TGTGCCAGCAGCTTGGAACTACAGAACACTGAAGCTTTCTTT. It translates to CASSLELQNTEAFF.

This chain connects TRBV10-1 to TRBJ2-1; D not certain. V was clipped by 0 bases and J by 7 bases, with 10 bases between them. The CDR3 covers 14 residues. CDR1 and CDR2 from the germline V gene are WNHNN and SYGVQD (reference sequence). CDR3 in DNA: TGCGCCAGCAGTGAGTCGCACGGAGAAAATGAGCAGTTCTTC. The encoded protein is CASSESHGENEQFF.

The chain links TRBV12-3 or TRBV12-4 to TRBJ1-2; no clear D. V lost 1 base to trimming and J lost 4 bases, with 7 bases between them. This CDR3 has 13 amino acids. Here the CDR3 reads CASSLEQFYGYTF. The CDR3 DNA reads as TGTGCCAGCAGTTTAGAACAGTTCTATGGCTACACCTTC.

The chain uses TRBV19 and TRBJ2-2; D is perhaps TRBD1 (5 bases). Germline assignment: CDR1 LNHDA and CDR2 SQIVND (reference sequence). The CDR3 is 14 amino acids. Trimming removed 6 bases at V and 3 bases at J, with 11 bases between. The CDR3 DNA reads TGTGCCAGTAGCAGGGCTATAGACACCGGGGAGCTGTTTTTT. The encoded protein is CASSRAIDTGELFF.

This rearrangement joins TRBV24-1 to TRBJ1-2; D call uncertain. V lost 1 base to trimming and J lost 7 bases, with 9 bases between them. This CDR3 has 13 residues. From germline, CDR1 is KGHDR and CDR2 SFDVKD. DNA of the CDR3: TGTGCCACCAGTGATTTCGGAGGGTCTGGCTACACCTTC. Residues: CATSDFGGSGYTF.

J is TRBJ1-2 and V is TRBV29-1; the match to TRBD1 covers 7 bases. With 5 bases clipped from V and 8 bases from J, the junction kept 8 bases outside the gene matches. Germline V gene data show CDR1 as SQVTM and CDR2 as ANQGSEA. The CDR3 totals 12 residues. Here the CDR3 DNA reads TGCAGCGTTTTTACAGGGGAAGGCGGCTACACCTTC. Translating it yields CSVFTGEGGYTF. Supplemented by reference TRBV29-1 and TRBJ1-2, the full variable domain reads SAVISQKPSRDICQRGTSLTIQCQVDSQVTMMFWYRQQPGQSLTLIATANQGSEATYESGFVIDKFPISRPNLTFSTLTVSNMSPEDSSIYLCSVFTGEGGYTFGSGTRLTVV.

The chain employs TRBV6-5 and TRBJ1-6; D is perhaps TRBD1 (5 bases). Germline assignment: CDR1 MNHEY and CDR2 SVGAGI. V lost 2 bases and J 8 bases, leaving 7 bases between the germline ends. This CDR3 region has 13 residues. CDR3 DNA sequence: TGTGCCAGCAGTTACCGCAGGGATTCACCCCTCCACTTT. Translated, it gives CASSYRRDSPLHF.